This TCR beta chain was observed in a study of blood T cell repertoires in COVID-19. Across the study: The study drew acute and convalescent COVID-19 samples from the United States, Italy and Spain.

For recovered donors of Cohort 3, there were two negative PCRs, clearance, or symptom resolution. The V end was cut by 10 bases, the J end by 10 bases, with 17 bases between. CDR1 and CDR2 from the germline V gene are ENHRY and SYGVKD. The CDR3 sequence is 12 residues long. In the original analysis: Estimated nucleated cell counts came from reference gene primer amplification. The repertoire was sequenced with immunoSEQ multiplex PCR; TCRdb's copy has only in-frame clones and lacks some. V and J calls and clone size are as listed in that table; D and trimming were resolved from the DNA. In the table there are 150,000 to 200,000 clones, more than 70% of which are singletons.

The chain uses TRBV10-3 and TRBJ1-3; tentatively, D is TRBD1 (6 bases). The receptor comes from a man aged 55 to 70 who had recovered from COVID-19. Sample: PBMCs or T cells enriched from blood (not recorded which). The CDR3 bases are TGTGCCACCGGGGACACCATGGATACCATATATTTT. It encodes CATGDTMDTIYF.